This entry describes one TCR beta chain. Its target is unknown. The data derive from a study of beta chain features in type 1 diabetes. The CDR3 is made up of 13 amino acids. The V end was cut by 8 bases, the J end by 6 bases, with 16 bases between. The V gene's germline CDR1 is SNHLY and CDR2 FYNNEI. Expressed TCRB transcripts were sequenced after all isolated RNA was converted to cDNA. Reads from naive, central memory and regulatory T cell samples averaged around 4 million. Method: immunoSEQ multiplex PCR; TCRdb's copy keeps in-frame clones and lacks some. Of about 160,000 clones listed, roughly 10% are singletons. General observations from the study: For type 1 diabetes patients, VDJ junctions showed fewer insertions and more deletions. Within each of all four CD4+ subsets, Type 1 diabetes patients had TCRB CDR3s that were moderately but significantly shorter.

Sample: central memory CD4+ T cells from blood. The TCR comes from a woman younger than 45 with type 1 diabetes. The chain has TRBV2 and TRBJ1-1; D perhaps matches TRBD1 (6 bases). CDR3 nucleotide sequence: TGTGCCAGCGGTATCGGACAGTCCGCTGAAGCTTTCTTT. Translated: CASGIGQSAEAFF.